This TCR beta chain was recorded in a study of blood T cell repertoires in COVID-19. Background on the study: Samples came from the United States, Italy and Spain, spanning acute and convalescent COVID-19. Sources were T cells, B-cell-depleted T cells, or PBMCs; the material itself was cDNA or gDNA.

This clone was seen a few times. In the authors' workflow: Using reference gene primer amplification, nucleated cell counts were estimated. Only in-frame clones appear in the TCRdb table, and some are missing; sequencing was by immunoSEQ multiplex PCR. The V and J calls and clone size were taken over from that table, and D and trimming were inferred from the DNA. The sample lists some 97,000 clones, 85% to 90% occurring once. The CDR3 covers 19 residues. The V gene end was trimmed by 1 base and the J gene end by 7 bases; junction bases not matched to a gene: 16. CDR1 is SGHTA and CDR2 is FQGNSA in the germline V gene.

Specimen: peripheral blood. The genes are TRBV7-2 and TRBJ2-5; 12 nucleotides line up with TRBD2. This sequence originates from a human donor in a cohort sampled during active COVID-19. As DNA, the CDR3 is TGTGCCAGCAGCTTAGTCCCTAGCGGGGGGGATTCCGCAAGGGGGACCCAGTACTTC. It yields the protein CASSLVPSGGDSARGTQYF.